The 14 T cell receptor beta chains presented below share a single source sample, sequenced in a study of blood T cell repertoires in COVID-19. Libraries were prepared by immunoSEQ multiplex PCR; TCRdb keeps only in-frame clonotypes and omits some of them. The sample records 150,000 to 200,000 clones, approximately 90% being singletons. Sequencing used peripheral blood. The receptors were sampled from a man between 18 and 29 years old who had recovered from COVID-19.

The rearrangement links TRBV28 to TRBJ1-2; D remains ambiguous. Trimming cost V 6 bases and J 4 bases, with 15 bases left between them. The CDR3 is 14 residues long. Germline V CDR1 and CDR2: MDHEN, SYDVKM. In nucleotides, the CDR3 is TGTGCCAGCAGCCCGCGGCCGGGGTCCTATGGCTACACCTTC. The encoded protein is CASSPRPGSYGYTF.

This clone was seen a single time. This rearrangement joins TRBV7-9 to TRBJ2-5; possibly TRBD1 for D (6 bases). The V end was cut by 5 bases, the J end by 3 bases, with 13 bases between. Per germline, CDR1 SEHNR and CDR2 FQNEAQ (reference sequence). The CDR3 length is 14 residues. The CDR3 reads CASSAETGKETQYF. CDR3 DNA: TGTGCCAGCAGCGCCGAAACAGGGAAAGAGACCCAGTACTTC.

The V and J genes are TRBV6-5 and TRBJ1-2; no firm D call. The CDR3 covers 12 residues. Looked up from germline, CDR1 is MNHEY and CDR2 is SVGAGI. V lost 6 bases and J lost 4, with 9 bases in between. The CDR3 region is CASSFNSYGYTF. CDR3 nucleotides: TGTGCCAGCAGCTTTAACAGCTATGGCTACACCTTC.

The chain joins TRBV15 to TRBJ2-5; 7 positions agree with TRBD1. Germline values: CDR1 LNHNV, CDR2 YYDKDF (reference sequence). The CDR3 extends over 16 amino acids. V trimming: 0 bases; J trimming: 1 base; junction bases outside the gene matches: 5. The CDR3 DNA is TGTGCCACCAGCAGAGATAGGGGGCGCCTCCAAGAGACCCAGTACTTC. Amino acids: CATSRDRGRLQETQYF.

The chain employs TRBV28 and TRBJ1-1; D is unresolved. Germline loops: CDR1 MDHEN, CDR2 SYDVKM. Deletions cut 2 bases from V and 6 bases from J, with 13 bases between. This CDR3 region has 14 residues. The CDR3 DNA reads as TGTGCCAGCAGTTTAGGGAGTCGTAGGGCTGAAGCTTTCTTT. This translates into CASSLGSRRAEAFF. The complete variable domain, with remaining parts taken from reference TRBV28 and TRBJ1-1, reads DVKVTQSSRYLVKRTGEKVFLECVQDMDHENMFWYRQDPGLGLRLIYFSYDVKMKEKGDIPEGYSVSREKKERFSLILESASTNQTSMYLCASSLGSRRAEAFFGQGTRLTVV.

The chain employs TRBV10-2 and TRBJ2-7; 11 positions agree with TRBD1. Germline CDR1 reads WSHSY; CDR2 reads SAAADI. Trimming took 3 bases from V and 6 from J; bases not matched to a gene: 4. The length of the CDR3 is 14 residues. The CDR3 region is CASSETGTGGEQYF. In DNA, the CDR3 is TGCGCCAGCAGTGAAACCGGGACAGGGGGCGAGCAGTACTTC.

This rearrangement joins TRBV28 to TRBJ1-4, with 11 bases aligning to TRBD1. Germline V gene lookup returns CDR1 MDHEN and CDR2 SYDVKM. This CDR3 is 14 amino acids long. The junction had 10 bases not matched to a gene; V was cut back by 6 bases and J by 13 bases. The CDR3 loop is CASSPGQGALRLFF. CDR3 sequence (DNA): TGTGCCAGCAGCCCCGGACAGGGGGCCCTGAGACTGTTTTTT.

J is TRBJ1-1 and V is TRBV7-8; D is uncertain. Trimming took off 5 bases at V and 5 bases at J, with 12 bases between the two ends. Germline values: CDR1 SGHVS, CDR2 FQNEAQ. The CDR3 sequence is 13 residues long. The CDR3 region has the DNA TGTGCCAGCAGCCCCGGGTACTATACTGAAGCTTTCTTT. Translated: CASSPGYYTEAFF. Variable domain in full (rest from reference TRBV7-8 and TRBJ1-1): GAGVSQSPRYKVAKRGQDVALRCDPISGHVSLFWYQQALGQGPEFLTYFQNEAQLDKSGLPSDRFFAERPEGSVSTLKIQRTQQEDSAVYLCASSPGYYTEAFFGQGTRLTVV.

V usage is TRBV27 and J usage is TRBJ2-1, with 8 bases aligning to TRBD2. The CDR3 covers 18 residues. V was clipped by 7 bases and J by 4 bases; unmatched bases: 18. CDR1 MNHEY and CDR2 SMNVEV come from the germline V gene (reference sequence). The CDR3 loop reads CASILRGGDKPPYNEQFF. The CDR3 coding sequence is TGTGCCAGCATCCTCCGGGGGGGAGACAAACCGCCATACAATGAGCAGTTCTTC.

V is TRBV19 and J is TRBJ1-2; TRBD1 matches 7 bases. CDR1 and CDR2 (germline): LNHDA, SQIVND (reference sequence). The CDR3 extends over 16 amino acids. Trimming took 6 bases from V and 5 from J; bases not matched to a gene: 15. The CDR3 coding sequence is TGTGCCAGTAGCCAGGAAGGGTTTCAGGGGGATTATGGCTACACCTTC. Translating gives CASSQEGFQGDYGYTF. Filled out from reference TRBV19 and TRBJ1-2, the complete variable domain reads DGGITQSPKYLFRKEGQNVTLSCEQNLNHDAMYWYRQDPGQGLRLIYYSQIVNDFQKGDIAEGYSVSREKKESFPLTVTSAQKNPTAFYLCASSQEGFQGDYGYTFGSGTRLTVV.

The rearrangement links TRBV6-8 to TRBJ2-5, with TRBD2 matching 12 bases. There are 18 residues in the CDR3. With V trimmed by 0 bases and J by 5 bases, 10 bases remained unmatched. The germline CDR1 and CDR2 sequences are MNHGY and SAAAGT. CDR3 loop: CASSYSKASGRARETQYF. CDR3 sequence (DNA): TGTGCCAGCAGTTACTCGAAGGCTAGCGGGAGGGCCAGGGAGACCCAGTACTTC.

CDR3 loop: CASSLGGSNTGELFF. In nucleotides, the CDR3 is TGTGCCAGCAGCCTGGGCGGGAGTAACACCGGGGAGCTGTTTTTT. The rearrangement joins TRBV28 to TRBJ2-2; 7 nucleotides line up with TRBD2. The CDR3 loop spans 15 amino acids. The germline V gene encodes CDR1 MDHEN and CDR2 SYDVKM. V was pared by 6 bases and J by 2 bases, with 6 bases of the junction left unmatched.

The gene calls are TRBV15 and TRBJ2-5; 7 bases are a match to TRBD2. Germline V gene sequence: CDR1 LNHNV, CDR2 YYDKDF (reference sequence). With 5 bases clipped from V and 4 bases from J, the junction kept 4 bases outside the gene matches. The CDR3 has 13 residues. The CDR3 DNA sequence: TGTGCCACCAGCGGGAGGGCGGGAGAGACCCAGTACTTC. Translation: CATSGRAGETQYF.

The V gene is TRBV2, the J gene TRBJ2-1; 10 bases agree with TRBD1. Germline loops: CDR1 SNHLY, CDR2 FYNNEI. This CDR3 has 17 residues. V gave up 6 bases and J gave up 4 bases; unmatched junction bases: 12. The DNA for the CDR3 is TGTGCCAGCAGCCAACTAAGGACAGGGGGATTTTACAATGAGCAGTTCTTC. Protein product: CASSQLRTGGFYNEQFF.